This TCR beta chain stems from a study of human T cells and chemical hapten exposure. Whole-study context: A mostly female patient group had alopecia areata, totalis or universalis.

The table lists this clonotype with a few counts. V lost 4 bases to trimming and J lost 0 bases, with 15 bases between them. The CDR3 is 16 residues long. The germline CDR1 and CDR2 sequences are KGHSH and LQKENI. A single record per CDR3 protein comes from TCRdb applying MiXCR to the RACE reads. The table lists 200,000 to 300,000 distinct CDR3 sequences, about 8.1% of them singletons, with 2% to 2.5% in the top ten. The time point was: pre-sensitization, week 0. Stated treatment: therapeutic diphenylcyclopropenone sensitization with weekly scalp DPC. This clonotype was sampled from a woman between 40 and 50 years old with alopecia areata. Some clones in this sample may be carry-over from other donors' samples. The chain combines TRBV18 with TRBJ1-1, with D possibly matching TRBD1 (5 bases). The sample in question was whole blood, obtained in connection with sensitization to the hapten diphenylcyclopropenone (DPC). CDR3 nucleotides: TGTGCCAGCTCACTCGGCTGGGGGTCCCTGAACACTGAAGCTTTCTTT. This codes for CASSLGWGSLNTEAFF.